This TCR beta chain was recorded in a study of monozygotic twins with cystic fibrosis. Background on the study: With roughly 16 PCR cycles, barcoded libraries came from around 2.9 micrograms of fragmented DNA. Points from the study as a whole: Unrelated CF individuals shared fewer identical clonotypes than monozygotic CF twins.

This clone has a handful of counts. As yet, its antigen is unknown. The germline gives CDR1 MNHEY, CDR2 SMNVEV (reference sequence). The CDR3 has 12 amino acids. The V and J ends lost 3 bases and 7 bases respectively, with 4 bases between them. Libraries were prepared by immunoSEQ multiplex PCR; TCRdb keeps only in-frame clonotypes and omits some of them. This sample carries around 15,000 clones, 85% to 90% of them seen once, and the ten largest clones take about 0.69%. The sequencing sample was made of blood. The source is a boy aged 5-17 years with cystic fibrosis. The rearrangement joins TRBV27 to TRBJ1-6; D remains unclear. The CDR3 DNA reads TGTGCCAGCAGTTTTATAAATTCACCCCTCCACTTT. This encodes CASSFINSPLHF.